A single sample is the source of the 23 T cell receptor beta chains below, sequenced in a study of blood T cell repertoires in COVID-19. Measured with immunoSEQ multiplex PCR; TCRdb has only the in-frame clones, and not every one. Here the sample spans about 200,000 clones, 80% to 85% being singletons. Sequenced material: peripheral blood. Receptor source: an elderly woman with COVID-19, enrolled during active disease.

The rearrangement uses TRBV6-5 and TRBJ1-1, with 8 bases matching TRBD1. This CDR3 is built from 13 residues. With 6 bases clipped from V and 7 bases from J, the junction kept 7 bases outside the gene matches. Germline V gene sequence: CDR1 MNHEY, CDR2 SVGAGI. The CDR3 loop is CASRRQGFGEAFF. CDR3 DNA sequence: TGTGCCAGCAGGCGACAGGGGTTTGGTGAAGCTTTCTTT.

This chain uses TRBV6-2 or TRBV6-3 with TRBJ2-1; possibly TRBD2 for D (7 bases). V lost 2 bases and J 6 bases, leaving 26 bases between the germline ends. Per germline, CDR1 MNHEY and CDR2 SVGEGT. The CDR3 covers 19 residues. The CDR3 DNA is TGTGCCAGCAGTTACCCCGGGGAGGGACAATCCCAATCAATCAATGAGCAGTTCTTC. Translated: CASSYPGEGQSQSINEQFF.

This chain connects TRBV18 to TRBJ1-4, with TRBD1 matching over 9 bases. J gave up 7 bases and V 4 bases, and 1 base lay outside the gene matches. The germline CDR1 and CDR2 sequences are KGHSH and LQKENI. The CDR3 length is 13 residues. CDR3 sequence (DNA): TGTGCCAGCTCACAGACAGGGGGTGAAAAACTGTTTTTT. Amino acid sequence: CASSQTGGEKLFF.

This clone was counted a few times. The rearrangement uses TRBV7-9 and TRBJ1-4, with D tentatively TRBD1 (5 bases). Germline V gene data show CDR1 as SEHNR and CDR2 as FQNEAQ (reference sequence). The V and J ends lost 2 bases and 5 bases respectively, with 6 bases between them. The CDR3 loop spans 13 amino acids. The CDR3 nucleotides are TGTGCCAGCAGCTTAAAGGGGAATGAAAAACTGTTTTTT. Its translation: CASSLKGNEKLFF.

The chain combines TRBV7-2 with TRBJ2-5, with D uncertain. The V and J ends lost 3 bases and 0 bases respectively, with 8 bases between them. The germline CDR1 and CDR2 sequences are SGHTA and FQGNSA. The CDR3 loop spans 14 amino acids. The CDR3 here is CASSFPSDQETQYF. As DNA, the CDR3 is TGTGCCAGCAGCTTCCCCAGCGACCAAGAGACCCAGTACTTC.

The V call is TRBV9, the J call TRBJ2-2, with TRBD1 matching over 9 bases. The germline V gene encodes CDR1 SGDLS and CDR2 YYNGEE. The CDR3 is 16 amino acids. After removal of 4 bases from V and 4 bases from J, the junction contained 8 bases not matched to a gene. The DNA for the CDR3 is TGTGCCAGCAGCAAACGGACAGGGGCGTTCACCGGGGAGCTGTTTTTT. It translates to CASSKRTGAFTGELFF.

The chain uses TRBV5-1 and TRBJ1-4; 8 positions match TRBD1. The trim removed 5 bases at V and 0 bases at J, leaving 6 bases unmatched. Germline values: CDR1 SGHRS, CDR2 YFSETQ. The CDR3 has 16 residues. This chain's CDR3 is CASSSGGLATNEKLFF. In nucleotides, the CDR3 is TGCGCCAGCAGTTCAGGGGGCCTGGCAACTAATGAAAAACTGTTTTTT.

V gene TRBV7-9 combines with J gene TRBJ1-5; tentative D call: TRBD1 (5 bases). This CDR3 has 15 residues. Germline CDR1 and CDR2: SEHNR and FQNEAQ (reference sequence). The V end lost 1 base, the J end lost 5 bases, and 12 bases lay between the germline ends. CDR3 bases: TGTGCCAGCAGCTTAGGGTTTGCGGGGGATCAGCCCCAGCATTTT. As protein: CASSLGFAGDQPQHF. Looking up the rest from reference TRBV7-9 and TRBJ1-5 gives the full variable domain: DTGVSQNPRHKITKRGQNVTFRCDPISEHNRLYWYRQTLGQGPEFLTYFQNEAQLEKSRLLSDRFSAERPKGSFSTLEIQRTEQGDSAMYLCASSLGFAGDQPQHFGDGTRLSIL.

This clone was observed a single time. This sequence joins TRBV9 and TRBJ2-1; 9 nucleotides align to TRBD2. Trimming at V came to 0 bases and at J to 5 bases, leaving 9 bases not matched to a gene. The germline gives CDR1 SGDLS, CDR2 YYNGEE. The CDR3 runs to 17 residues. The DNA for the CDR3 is TGTGCCAGCAGCGTAGGATTGGCAGCGGGGGGACACAATGAGCAGTTCTTC. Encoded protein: CASSVGLAAGGHNEQFF.

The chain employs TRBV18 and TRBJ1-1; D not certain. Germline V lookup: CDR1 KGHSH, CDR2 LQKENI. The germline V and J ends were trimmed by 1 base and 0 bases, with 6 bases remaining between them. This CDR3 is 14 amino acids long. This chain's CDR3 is CASSPQSMNTEAFF. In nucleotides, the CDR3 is TGTGCCAGCTCACCACAGAGCATGAACACTGAAGCTTTCTTT.

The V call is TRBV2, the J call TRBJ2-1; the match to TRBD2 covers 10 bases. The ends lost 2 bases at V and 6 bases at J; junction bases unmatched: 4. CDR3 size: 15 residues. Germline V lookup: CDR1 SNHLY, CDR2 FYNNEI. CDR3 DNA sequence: TGTGCCAGCAGTGAATACCGACTAGCGGGCAATGAGCAGTTCTTC. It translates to CASSEYRLAGNEQFF. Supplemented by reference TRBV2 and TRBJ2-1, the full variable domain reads EPEVTQTPSHQVTQMGQEVILRCVPISNHLYFYWYRQILGQKVEFLVSFYNNEISEKSEIFDDQFSVERPDGSNFTLKIRSTKLEDSAMYFCASSEYRLAGNEQFFGPGTRLTVL.

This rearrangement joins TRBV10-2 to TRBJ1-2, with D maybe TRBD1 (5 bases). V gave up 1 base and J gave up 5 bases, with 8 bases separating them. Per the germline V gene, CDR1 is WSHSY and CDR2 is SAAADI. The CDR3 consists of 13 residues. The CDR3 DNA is TGCGCCAGCAGTGAGTTCGACAGATATGGCTACACCTTC. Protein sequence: CASSEFDRYGYTF.

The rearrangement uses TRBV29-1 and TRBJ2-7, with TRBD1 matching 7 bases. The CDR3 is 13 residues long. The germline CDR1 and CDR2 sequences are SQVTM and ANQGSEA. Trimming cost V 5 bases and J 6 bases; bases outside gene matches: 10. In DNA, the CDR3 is TGCAGCGTTCATGACAGGGTAGGAGGCGAGCAGTACTTC. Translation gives CSVHDRVGGEQYF.

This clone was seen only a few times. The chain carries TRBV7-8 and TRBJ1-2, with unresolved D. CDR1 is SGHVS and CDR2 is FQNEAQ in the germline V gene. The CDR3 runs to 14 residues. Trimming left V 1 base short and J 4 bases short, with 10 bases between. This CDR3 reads CASSLEAAAYGYTF. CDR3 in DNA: TGTGCCAGCAGCTTAGAGGCGGCAGCCTATGGCTACACCTTC.

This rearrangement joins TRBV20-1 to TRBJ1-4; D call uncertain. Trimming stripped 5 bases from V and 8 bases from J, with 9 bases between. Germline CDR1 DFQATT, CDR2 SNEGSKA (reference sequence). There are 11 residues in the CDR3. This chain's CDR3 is CSASIREKLFF. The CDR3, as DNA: TGCAGTGCTTCGATCAGGGAAAAACTGTTTTTT.

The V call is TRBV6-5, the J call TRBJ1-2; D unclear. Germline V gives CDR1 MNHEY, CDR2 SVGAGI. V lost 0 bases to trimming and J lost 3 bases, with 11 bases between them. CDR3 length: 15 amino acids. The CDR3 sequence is CASSYSKEAYYGYTF. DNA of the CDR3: TGTGCCAGCAGTTACTCGAAGGAGGCTTACTATGGCTACACCTTC.

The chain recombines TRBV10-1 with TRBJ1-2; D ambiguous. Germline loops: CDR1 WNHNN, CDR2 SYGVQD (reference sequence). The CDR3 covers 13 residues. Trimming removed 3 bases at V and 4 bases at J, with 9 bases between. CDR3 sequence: CASSDGEAYGYTF. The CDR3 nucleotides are TGCGCCAGCAGTGATGGGGAGGCCTATGGCTACACCTTC.

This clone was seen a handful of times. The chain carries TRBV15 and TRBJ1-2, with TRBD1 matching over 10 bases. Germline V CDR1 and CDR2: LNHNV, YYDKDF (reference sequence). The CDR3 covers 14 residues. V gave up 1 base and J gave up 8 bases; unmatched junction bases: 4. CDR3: CATSRGQGAWGYTF. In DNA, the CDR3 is TGTGCCACCAGCAGAGGACAGGGGGCGTGGGGCTACACCTTC. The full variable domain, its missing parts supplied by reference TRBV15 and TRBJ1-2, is DAMVIQNPRYQVTQFGKPVTLSCSQTLNHNVMYWYQQKSSQAPKLLFHYYDKDFNNEADTPDNFQSRRPNTSFCFLDIRSPGLGDTAMYLCATSRGQGAWGYTFGSGTRLTVV.

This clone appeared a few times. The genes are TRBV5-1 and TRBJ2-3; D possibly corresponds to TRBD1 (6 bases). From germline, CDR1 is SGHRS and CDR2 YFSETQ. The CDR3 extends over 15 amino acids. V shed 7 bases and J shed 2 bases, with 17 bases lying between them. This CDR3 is CASAGPGAITDTQYF. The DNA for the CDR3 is TGCGCCAGCGCCGGCCCAGGGGCCATCACAGATACGCAGTATTTT.

The CDR3 DNA follows: TGTGCCAGCAGGGGGATTGGGACAGGGGATGAAAAACTGTTTTTT. Residues: CASRGIGTGDEKLFF. The chain carries TRBV28 and TRBJ1-4; 10 bases map to TRBD1. This CDR3 comprises 15 residues. The junction had 7 bases not matched to a gene; V was cut back by 6 bases and J by 6 bases. CDR1 is MDHEN, CDR2 SYDVKM, per germline.

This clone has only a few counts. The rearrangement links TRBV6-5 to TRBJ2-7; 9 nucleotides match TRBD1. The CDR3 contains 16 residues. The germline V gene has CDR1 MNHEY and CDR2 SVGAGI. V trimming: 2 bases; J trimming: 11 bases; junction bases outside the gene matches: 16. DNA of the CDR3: TGTGCCAGCAGTTACAGGGGGGGACAGGGAGAAGGTGGGAAGTACTTC. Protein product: CASSYRGGQGEGGKYF.

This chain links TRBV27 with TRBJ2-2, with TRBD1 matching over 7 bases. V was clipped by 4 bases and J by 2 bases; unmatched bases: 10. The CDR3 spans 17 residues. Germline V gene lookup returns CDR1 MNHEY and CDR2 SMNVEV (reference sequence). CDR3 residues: CASSSLLTGTNTGELFF. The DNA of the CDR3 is TGTGCCAGCAGTTCTCTTCTGACAGGGACCAACACCGGGGAGCTGTTTTTT.

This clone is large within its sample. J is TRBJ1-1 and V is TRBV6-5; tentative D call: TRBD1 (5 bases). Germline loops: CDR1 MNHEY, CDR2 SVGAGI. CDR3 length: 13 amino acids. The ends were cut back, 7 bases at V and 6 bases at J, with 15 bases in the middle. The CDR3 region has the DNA TGTGCCAGCATTCATCAGGGTTCCGCTGAAGCTTTCTTT. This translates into CASIHQGSAEAFF.